This entry lists 18 T cell receptor beta chains sequenced from one sample in a study of cytomegalovirus exposure and HLA in healthy donors. TCRdb's table, derived via immunoSEQ multiplex PCR, lists solely in-frame clones and lacks some. The repertoire holds more than 250,000 clones, roughly 90% seen once, with 0.65% to 0.85% in the top ten. The sample consisted of PBMCs. The origin of the receptors is a woman under 30 in good health and CMV-seronegative.

The rearrangement uses TRBV7-3 and TRBJ2-2; no reliable D call. The CDR3 consists of 13 residues. Between the trimmed V and J ends, which lost 3 bases and 4 bases, there was a span of 6 bases. CDR1 is SGHTA and CDR2 is FQGTGA in the germline V gene. The CDR3 nucleotides read TGTGCCAGCAGCTTGGCCCTCACCGGGGAGCTGTTTTTT. Amino acids: CASSLALTGELFF.

The chain joins TRBV5-1 to TRBJ1-2; no clear D gene. The CDR3 totals 15 residues. V shed 4 bases and J shed 4 bases, with 17 bases lying between them. Germline V gene data show CDR1 as SGHRS and CDR2 as YFSETQ. The DNA for the CDR3 is TGCGCCAGCAGCCCCGGAGAGACGGCGGGCTATGGCTACACCTTC. Translation: CASSPGETAGYGYTF.

CDR3 coding DNA: TGTGCCAGCAGTGACTCGGTAGCGGGAGCGGCAGATACGCAGTATTTT. It yields the protein CASSDSVAGAADTQYF. The chain couples TRBV6-4 to TRBJ2-3, with 9 positions matching TRBD2. J gave up 4 bases and V 0 bases, and 5 bases lay outside the gene matches. Germline CDR1 reads MRHNA; CDR2 reads SNTAGT. CDR3 length: 16 residues.

The CDR3 is CASRLSGAGNQPQHF. The CDR3 DNA reads as TGTGCCAGCAGACTTAGCGGGGCCGGCAATCAGCCCCAGCATTTT. V gene TRBV6-5 combines with J gene TRBJ1-5, with D tentatively TRBD1 (5 bases). This CDR3 is 15 amino acids long. CDR1 is MNHEY and CDR2 is SVGAGI in the germline V gene. Trimming cost V 6 bases and J 2 bases, with 14 bases left between them.

The chain has TRBV6-5 and TRBJ1-1, with D possibly matching TRBD1 (5 bases). The V end was cut by 0 bases, the J end by 5 bases, with 13 bases between. Germline assignment: CDR1 MNHEY and CDR2 SVGAGI. The CDR3 runs to 15 residues. The CDR3 nucleotides read TGTGCCAGCAGTTACTCCTACGGGGGTGGGACTGAAGCTTTCTTT. It is translated as CASSYSYGGGTEAFF.

This chain links TRBV5-4 with TRBJ1-2; D call uncertain. Germline V gene lookup returns CDR1 SGHNT and CDR2 YYREEE (reference sequence). The V gene lost 3 bases and the J gene lost 7 bases, with 19 bases spanning the gap. This CDR3 region has 15 residues. The CDR3 DNA is TGTGCCAGCAGCTGGGCCCTAGGAGGCGCGAGTGGCTACACCTTC. Residues: CASSWALGGASGYTF.

The J gene is TRBJ2-1, the V gene TRBV28, with D uncertain. Trimming removed 2 bases at V and 6 bases at J, with 8 bases between. This CDR3 spans 13 amino acids. Germline V lookup: CDR1 MDHEN, CDR2 SYDVKM. The CDR3 region is CASSLATLNEQFF. The CDR3 nucleotides are TGTGCCAGCAGTTTAGCTACCCTCAATGAGCAGTTCTTC.

This sequence joins TRBV7-2 and TRBJ2-7; TRBD2 agrees at 8 bases. Trimming at V came to 4 bases and at J to 2 bases, leaving 13 bases not matched to a gene. CDR3 length: 17 residues. Germline CDR1 and CDR2: SGHTA and FQGNSA. The CDR3 coding sequence is TGTGCCAGCAGCTCCAATCACCCGGGACTAGTGGCCTACGAGCAGTACTTC. Translated, it gives CASSSNHPGLVAYEQYF.

There are a few counts of this clone. The V call is TRBV4-2, the J call TRBJ2-5, with 7 bases fitting TRBD2. Germline CDR1 and CDR2: LGHNA and YNFKEQ. This CDR3 has 17 amino acids. Trimming removed 3 bases from V and 3 bases from J; junction bases left unmatched: 13. CDR3 sequence reads: CASSQGITSAGKETQYF. CDR3 bases: TGTGCCAGCAGCCAGGGTATTACTAGCGCTGGAAAAGAGACCCAGTACTTC.

The chain carries TRBV27 and TRBJ2-1, with 9 bases matching TRBD2. CDR1 and CDR2 from the germline V gene are MNHEY and SMNVEV (reference sequence). After removal of 5 bases from V and 6 bases from J, the junction contained 14 bases not matched to a gene. The CDR3 is 17 amino acids. This chain's CDR3 is CASSLALSGRIPNEQFF. The CDR3 nucleotides read TGTGCCAGCAGTCTAGCCCTTAGCGGGAGAATCCCCAATGAGCAGTTCTTC.

This clone was seen just once. A read error may produce the germline difference seen at one junction end. This rearrangement joins TRBV28 to TRBJ2-7, with 10 bases that match TRBD2. CDR3 length equals 14 residues. In germline, CDR1 is MDHEN, CDR2 SYDVKM. The CDR3 is CGSSRTSGTYEQYF. The CDR3 bases are TGTGGCAGCTCCCGGACTAGCGGAACCTACGAGCAGTACTTC.

This clone was detected only once. V usage is TRBV6-1 and J usage is TRBJ1-5; TRBD1 might be the D (6 bases). The CDR3 runs 18 residues. Germline CDR1 and CDR2: MNHNS and SASEGT. Trimming left V 1 base short and J 13 bases short, with 29 bases between. This CDR3 is CASSEEGPGAGPYLAQHF. The CDR3 coding sequence is TGTGCCAGCAGTGAAGAGGGTCCAGGGGCTGGCCCCTATCTAGCTCAGCATTTT.

The CDR3 nucleotides read TGTGCCAGTAGTATAAGTTCGGGACAAATGCGGTTCTTC. Its translation is CASSISSGQMRFF. This chain links TRBV19 with TRBJ2-1; TRBD1 might be the D (6 bases). V lost 2 bases, J lost 15 bases, and 17 bases lay in between. Germline CDR1 and CDR2: LNHDA and SQIVND (reference sequence). The CDR3 has 13 residues.

The chain combines TRBV10-3 with TRBJ2-5; 8 nucleotides line up with TRBD1. CDR3 length equals 14 residues. The V and J ends lost 6 bases and 2 bases, in that order; junction bases with no gene match: 5. Germline CDR1 reads ENHRY; CDR2 reads SYGVKD. Here the CDR3 DNA reads TGTGCCATCAGCCCGGGACAGGCTCAAGAGACCCAGTACTTC. Translated, it gives CAISPGQAQETQYF.

The rearrangement uses TRBV29-1 and TRBJ1-1, with D possibly being TRBD1 (6 bases). Trimming left V 1 base short and J 3 bases short, with 18 bases between. This CDR3 comprises 16 residues. Germline-derived CDR1 and CDR2 are SQVTM and ANQGSEA. The CDR3: CSVEGSTGLGDTEAFF. The CDR3 coding sequence is TGCAGCGTTGAAGGCTCTACAGGGCTGGGGGACACTGAAGCTTTCTTT.

The rearrangement joins TRBV9 to TRBJ2-2; D unclear. Trimming removed 0 bases from V and 4 bases from J, with 13 bases in between. Germline V gene sequence: CDR1 SGDLS, CDR2 YYNGEE. CDR3 length: 16 amino acids. CDR3 nucleotides: TGTGCCAGCAGCGTAGCTTCGGCTGGCGGCACCGGGGAGCTGTTTTTT. Its translation: CASSVASAGGTGELFF. Full variable domain (missing parts from reference TRBV9 and TRBJ2-2): DSGVTQTPKHLITATGQRVTLRCSPRSGDLSVYWYQQSLDQGLQFLIQYYNGEERAKGNILERFSAQQFPDLHSELNLSSLELGDSALYFCASSVASAGGTGELFFGEGSRLTVL.

This chain uses TRBV6-5 with TRBJ2-5, with a tentative D call TRBD1 (6 bases). V lost 6 bases and J 4 bases, leaving 15 bases between the germline ends. This CDR3 is 14 amino acids long. Germline loops: CDR1 MNHEY, CDR2 SVGAGI. In DNA form, the CDR3 reads TGTGCCAGCAGACCCACAGGGTCCGGAGAGACCCAGTACTTC. Its translation is CASRPTGSGETQYF.

The genes are TRBV19 and TRBJ2-7, with 8 bases identical to TRBD2. Germline lookup yields CDR1 LNHDA and CDR2 SQIVND (reference sequence). The CDR3 totals 15 residues. Trimming at V came to 5 bases and at J to 5 bases, leaving 11 bases not matched to a gene. For the CDR3, the DNA is TGTGCCAGTAGTCCCCGTAGAGCGGGAGAGGACGAGCAGTACTTC. The encoded protein is CASSPRRAGEDEQYF.